The source of this TCR beta chain is a study of blood T cell repertoires in COVID-19. Study details: Whether acute or convalescent, the COVID-19 samples came from the United States, Italy and Spain. In each case, the material was cDNA or gDNA derived from T cells, B-cell-depleted T cells, or PBMCs.

This CDR3 spans 15 amino acids. Per germline, CDR1 SGHRS and CDR2 YFSETQ. V was clipped by 2 bases and J by 1 base, with 11 bases between them. Authors' methods: Amplification with reference gene primers provided the estimates of nucleated cell counts. TCRdb's copy holds only in-frame clones and misses some; the assay was immunoSEQ multiplex PCR. The DNA was the basis for D and trimming; V, J and clone size are from that table. The table records approximately 110,000 clones, more than 80% of them present only once. V usage is TRBV5-1 and J usage is TRBJ2-3; D may be TRBD2 (5 bases). The clonotype was recovered from a woman of 80 years or more with acute or convalescent COVID-19. The sample comprised peripheral blood. The DNA for the CDR3 is TGCGCCAGCAGCTTCGGCGGGTCCCGCACAGATACGCAGTATTTT. It encodes CASSFGGSRTDTQYF. Together with reference TRBV5-1 and TRBJ2-3, the CDR3 gives the full variable domain: KAGVTQTPRYLIKTRGQQVTLSCSPISGHRSVSWYQQTPGQGLQFLFEYFSETQRNKGNFPGRFSGRQFSNSRSEMNVSTLELGDSALYLCASSFGGSRTDTQYFGPGTRLTVL.